This is a list of T cell receptor beta chains from one sample in a study of cytomegalovirus exposure and HLA in healthy donors. Clones were read by immunoSEQ multiplex PCR, and TCRdb kept only the in-frame ones, dropping some. The table has more than 60,000 clones, about 81% seen once; the top ten hold about 8.2%. Sequenced material: PBMCs. The receptors were sampled from a woman in her forties in good health and CMV-seropositive. Both conserved end residues are part of each CDR3. The D gene is left open where the match is weak. Rows may omit the clone size; those that give it use once, few, many or a size class.

.	TRBV19	once	TRBJ1-5	CASSKGEQPQHF	TGCGCCAGTAGTAAGGGGGAACAGCCCCAGCATTTT
.	TRBV2	.	TRBJ1-1	CASITQGNTEAFF	TGTGCCAGCATTACCCAGGGGAACACTGAAGCTTTCTTT
.	TRBV6-6	once	TRBJ2-7	CASLAGTSSSYEQYF	TGTGCCAGTCTCGCAGGGACTTCCAGCTCCTACGAGCAGTACTTC
.	TRBV5-6	.	TRBJ2-3	CASSLAKRFKGADTQYF	TGTGCCAGCAGCTTGGCCAAGCGGTTTAAGGGCGCAGATACGCAGTATTTT
.	TRBV19	.	TRBJ1-1	CASSLDRRTEAFF	TGTGCCAGTAGTCTAGATAGGAGGACTGAAGCTTTCTTT
TRBD1	TRBV5-4	.	TRBJ2-7	CASSSPSGTARYEQYF	TGTGCCAGCAGCTCACCCTCCGGGACAGCGCGCTACGAGCAGTACTTC
.	TRBV9	.	TRBJ2-4	CASSVGPPGSAKNIQYF	TGTGCCAGCAGCGTAGGTCCCCCAGGGTCAGCCAAAAACATTCAGTACTTC
TRBD1	TRBV27	.	TRBJ1-3	CASSAYRGRAGNTIYF	TGTGCCAGCAGTGCCTACAGGGGGCGCGCTGGAAACACCATATATTTT
.	TRBV28	.	TRBJ2-1	CASPPGGISYNEQFF	TGTGCCAGCCCCCCGGGCGGGATCTCCTACAATGAGCAGTTCTTC
.	TRBV28	few	TRBJ2-7	CASSPMPYEQYF	TGTGCCAGCAGTCCTATGCCCTACGAGCAGTACTTC
.	TRBV4-1	.	TRBJ2-3	CASSQASSLSTDTQYF	TGCGCCAGCAGCCAAGCTTCGTCTCTTAGCACAGATACGCAGTATTTT
TRBD1	TRBV14	.	TRBJ2-5	CASSDDRGLETQYF	TGTGCCAGCAGCGATGACAGGGGGCTGGAGACCCAGTACTTC
TRBD1	TRBV5-6	few	TRBJ1-1	CASTPLGQGRSTEAFF	TGTGCCAGCACCCCGTTAGGACAGGGTAGATCCACTGAAGCTTTCTTT
.	TRBV6-5	few	TRBJ1-5	CASSPTPYSNQPQHF	TGTGCCAGCAGTCCGACACCGTATAGCAATCAGCCCCAGCATTTT
.	TRBV6-5	.	TRBJ1-1	CASSRLREDMGAFF	TGTGCCAGCAGCCGCCTCAGAGAGGATATGGGAGCTTTCTTT
TRBD2	TRBV30	.	TRBJ2-5	CAWLAGGRETQYF	TGTGCCTGGTTAGCGGGGGGGCGGGAGACCCAGTACTTC
.	TRBV6-5	.	TRBJ2-5	CASSESLPGNF	TGTGCCAGCAGTGAATCACTCCCGGGTAACTTC
TRBD1	TRBV9	.	TRBJ1-1	CASSAGQLNTEAFF	TGTGCCAGCAGCGCGGGACAGCTGAACACTGAAGCTTTCTTT
TRBD2	TRBV5-4	.	TRBJ2-1	CASSLQLAGGYNEQFF	TGTGCCAGCAGCCTTCAACTAGCGGGGGGTTACAATGAGCAGTTCTTC
TRBD2	TRBV7-3	.	TRBJ2-3	CASSLALAGATDTQYF	TGTGCCAGCAGCTTAGCACTAGCGGGGGCGACAGATACGCAGTATTTT
.	TRBV7-9	.	TRBJ2-7	CASGGPGSYEQYF	TGTGCCAGCGGGGGCCCAGGGTCCTACGAGCAGTACTTC
.	TRBV18	.	TRBJ2-7	CASSPPADSYEQYF	TGTGCCAGCTCACCACCGGCGGACTCCTACGAGCAGTACTTC
TRBD1	TRBV27	few	TRBJ2-7	CASSFRGSHQQYF	TGTGCCAGCAGTTTCAGGGGGTCTCACCAGCAGTACTTC
.	TRBV7-9	.	TRBJ1-6	CASSFGQLLNSPLHF	TGTGCCAGCAGCTTTGGGCAGCTATTAAATTCACCCCTCCACTTT
TRBD2	TRBV6-5	once	TRBJ2-5	CASRLEGRGAETQYF	TGTGCCAGCAGGCTTGAGGGGCGGGGGGCGGAGACCCAGTACTTC
.	TRBV10-3	.	TRBJ2-2	CAISEGWGQGSGELFF	TGTGCCATCAGTGAAGGTTGGGGGCAAGGATCCGGGGAGCTGTTTTTT
TRBD1	TRBV19	.	TRBJ1-1	CASRETGGTEAFF	TGTGCCAGTAGGGAGACAGGGGGCACTGAAGCTTTCTTT
TRBD1	TRBV7-9	.	TRBJ1-2	CASRRDRTNYGYTF	TGTGCCAGCAGGAGGGACAGAACTAACTATGGCTACACCTTC
TRBD1	TRBV7-2	.	TRBJ1-2	CASSQGGGTYGYTF	TGTGCCAGCAGCCAGGGGGGCGGGACCTATGGCTACACCTTC
TRBD2	TRBV5-1	.	TRBJ2-7	CASSPFAGGSYEQYF	TGCGCCAGCAGCCCTTTCGCGGGGGGGTCCTACGAGCAGTACTTC
.	TRBV5-1	once	TRBJ1-5	CASSLTGYSNQPQHF	TGCGCCAGCAGCTTGACAGGGTATAGCAATCAGCCCCAGCATTTT
TRBD1	TRBV7-3	.	TRBJ2-7	CASSLGQERKPSYEQYF	TGTGCCAGCAGCTTGGGACAGGAGCGGAAACCCTCCTACGAGCAGTACTTC
TRBD2	TRBV19	.	TRBJ2-1	CASSRRTRLAGGTMEREQFF	TGTGCCAGTAGCCGAAGGACTCGGCTAGCGGGGGGGACAATGGAGAGGGAGCAGTTCTTC
.	TRBV6-6	.	TRBJ1-2	CASSNPTGNGYTF	TGTGCCAGCAGTAATCCTACAGGGAATGGCTACACCTTC
TRBD2	TRBV4-1	few	TRBJ2-1	CASSQPPRGGHEQFF	TGCGCCAGCAGCCAACCCCCCCGGGGGGGCCATGAGCAGTTCTTC
.	TRBV19	.	TRBJ2-7	CASSLSPGSTEQYF	TGTGCCAGTAGTTTGTCCCCGGGAAGCACCGAGCAGTACTTC
TRBD1	TRBV9	.	TRBJ1-1	CASSGQGRWNTEAFF	TGTGCCAGCAGCGGACAGGGAAGGTGGAACACTGAAGCTTTCTTT